The rows below give T cell receptor beta chains drawn from one sample of a study of Ad26.COV2.S vaccination and SARS-CoV-2 variants. Some clones are missing from TCRdb's copy, which holds only in-frame ones; the method was immunoSEQ multiplex PCR. The sample consists of 350,000 to 550,000 clones, nearly 90% of them appearing once. This specimen consisted of peripheral blood, obtained in a trial of Ad26.COV2.S vaccine versus placebo. The source is a person aged 18 to 59 who received the Ad26.COV2.S COVID-19 vaccine or a placebo. CDR3s include the opening cysteine and the closing phenylalanine or tryptophan. D genes are given only for firm matches. Clone size is shown for a subset of rows, as once, few, many or a class of expanded clone.

size	V	J	D	DNA	CDR3
NA	TRBV2	TRBJ1-1	TRBD1	TGTGCCAGCAGAGCTCCGGGACAGGGCATTAGAGGCACTGAAGCTTTCTTT	CASRAPGQGIRGTEAFF
NA	TRBV5-1	TRBJ1-1	NA	TGCGCCAGCAGCTGGATGGGGGAGGTGAACACTGAAGCTTTCTTT	CASSWMGEVNTEAFF
NA	TRBV6-2/TRBV6-3	TRBJ2-3	NA	TGTGCCAGCAGTTACTCTTCGGGATTCACAGATACGCAGTATTTT	CASSYSSGFTDTQYF
NA	TRBV9	TRBJ2-5	TRBD2	TGTGCCAGCAGCTCCCGCGGGGGGCGTTCCGTAGAGACCCAGTACTTC	CASSSRGGRSVETQYF
NA	TRBV28	TRBJ2-7	NA	TGTGCCAGCAGTTCCCTCGAAGCTCCTCGGGTGTTAGAGCAGTACTTC	CASSSLEAPRVLEQYF
NA	TRBV7-6	TRBJ2-2	TRBD1	TGTGCCAGCAGCTTGAGAGCCGGGACAGGGAACACCGGGGAGCTGTTTTTT	CASSLRAGTGNTGELFF
NA	TRBV2	TRBJ2-3	NA	TGTGCCAGCCGTGCGTATCCGAACACAGATACGCAGTATTTT	CASRAYPNTDTQYF
NA	TRBV27	TRBJ1-1	TRBD1	TGTGCCAGCAGTAAGACAGGGGAAACTGAAGCTTTCTTT	CASSKTGETEAFF
NA	TRBV5-5	TRBJ2-7	NA	TGTGCCAGCAGCTTGTACCCTATGAGGGGGTCCTACGAGCAGTACTTC	CASSLYPMRGSYEQYF
once	TRBV18	TRBJ2-1	NA	TGTGCCAGCTCTCGCCTTGCCCCGGCGAGCTCCTACAATGAGCAGTTCTTC	CASSRLAPASSYNEQFF
NA	TRBV6-2/TRBV6-3	TRBJ1-4	NA	TGTGCCAGCAGTTACAGGGAATCTAATGAAAAACTGTTTTTT	CASSYRESNEKLFF
NA	TRBV12-3/TRBV12-4	TRBJ2-7	NA	TGTGCCAGCAGTTTAAGGACAGCCTACGAGCAGTACTTC	CASSLRTAYEQYF
NA	TRBV7-2	TRBJ2-2	TRBD2	TGTGCCAGCAGCCCTAGGACTAGCGGTAACACCGGGGAGCTGTTTTTT	CASSPRTSGNTGELFF
NA	TRBV6-2/TRBV6-3	TRBJ1-6	TRBD1	TGTGCCAGCAGCGTACTAGGGGGCTGGGGTTCACCCCTCCACTTT	CASSVLGGWGSPLHF
NA	TRBV5-1	TRBJ2-1	TRBD1	TGCGCCAGCAGCGTCCGGGACAGCTCCTACAATGAGCAGTTCTTC	CASSVRDSSYNEQFF
NA	TRBV30	TRBJ2-7	NA	TGTGCCTGGAGTGACGATTATAATTACGAGCAGTACTTC	CAWSDDYNYEQYF
NA	TRBV13	TRBJ1-2	TRBD1	TGTGCCAGCAGCCTCAGGGGGCTCCTCTATGGCTACACCTTC	CASSLRGLLYGYTF
NA	TRBV24-1	TRBJ2-3	TRBD1	TGTGCCACCCAACGGGGACAGCGAGACACAGATACGCAGTATTTT	CATQRGQRDTDTQYF
NA	TRBV29-1	TRBJ2-3	TRBD1	TGCAGCGCATTGACAGGGGGAACAGATACGCAGTATTTT	CSALTGGTDTQYF
NA	TRBV7-2	TRBJ1-1	NA	TGTGCCAGCAGTTTAGGGTCTGGCACTGAAGCTTTCTTT	CASSLGSGTEAFF
NA	TRBV24-1	TRBJ2-3	TRBD2	TGTGCCACGGAGGGAGGGCCGGGGACAGATACGCAGTATTTT	CATEGGPGTDTQYF
once	TRBV7-3	TRBJ1-1	NA	TGTGCCAGCAGCTGGGGAATGAACACTGAAGCTTTCTTT	CASSWGMNTEAFF
NA	TRBV7-2	TRBJ1-3	TRBD1	TGTGCCAGCAGCCTCGGACAGGCCCTCTCTGGAAACACCATATATTTT	CASSLGQALSGNTIYF
NA	TRBV6-2/TRBV6-3	TRBJ2-1	NA	TGTGCCAGCAGTTACTCCCTAAGCTCCTACAATGAGCAGTTCTTC	CASSYSLSSYNEQFF
NA	TRBV11-3	TRBJ2-1	TRBD2	TGTGCCAGCAGCGCGTCTAGCGGGAGAAATGAGCAGTTCTTC	CASSASSGRNEQFF
NA	TRBV28	TRBJ1-3	NA	TGTGCCAGCAGTCACAGACTGGTCTCTGGAAACACCATATATTTT	CASSHRLVSGNTIYF
NA	TRBV7-2	TRBJ1-3	TRBD1	TGTGCCAGCAGCTTGACAGGGAGAGACACCATATATTTT	CASSLTGRDTIYF
NA	TRBV7-9	TRBJ1-2	TRBD1	TGTGCCAGCAGCTTTGACAGGGCGGACTATGGCTACACCTTC	CASSFDRADYGYTF
once	TRBV4-2	TRBJ2-7	NA	TGTGCCAGCAGCCAATTATATACGCCCGTAACCTACGAGCAGTACTTC	CASSQLYTPVTYEQYF
NA	TRBV5-1	TRBJ2-3	TRBD2	TGCGCCAGCAGCTTAAGACTAGCGGGCACAGATACGCAGTATTTT	CASSLRLAGTDTQYF
NA	TRBV19	TRBJ2-1	NA	TGTGCCAGTGAGAGTTGGACTGGAAAGTTCTTC	CASESWTGKFF
NA	TRBV7-6	TRBJ2-7	NA	TGTGCCAGCAGCTTAGCGCCGGCCCACGAGCAGTACTTC	CASSLAPAHEQYF
NA	TRBV6-6	TRBJ1-4	TRBD1	TGTGCCAGCAGTTACGCGGACAGGGGGCGATCGAAAAAACTGTTTTTT	CASSYADRGRSKKLFF
NA	TRBV11-3	TRBJ1-1	NA	TGTGCCAGCAGCTTAGTCTCCCTAGGGTTAACGAACACTGAAGCTTTCTTT	CASSLVSLGLTNTEAFF
once	TRBV3-1/TRBV3-2	TRBJ2-1	NA	TGTGCCAGCAGCCATTTGAGGAGCGGAGCTGGGCAGTTCTTC	CASSHLRSGAGQFF
NA	TRBV6-5	TRBJ2-7	NA	TGTGCCAGCATGCGCGTCGGCTACGAGCAGTACTTC	CASMRVGYEQYF
NA	TRBV6-5	TRBJ1-1	TRBD1	TGTGCCAGCAGAACAGGGGTGAACACTGAAGCTTTCTTT	CASRTGVNTEAFF
NA	TRBV12-3/TRBV12-4	TRBJ2-6	NA	TGTGCCAGCAGTTTCACTGGGGCCAACGTCCTGACTTTC	CASSFTGANVLTF
NA	TRBV2	TRBJ1-1	NA	TGTGCCAGCATTCCAGGGGTGAACACTGAAGCTTTCTTT	CASIPGVNTEAFF
NA	TRBV5-1	TRBJ1-2	TRBD1	TGCGCCAGCAGCTCGGGACAGGGGAAGTACCATGGCTACACCTTC	CASSSGQGKYHGYTF
NA	TRBV5-1	TRBJ2-5	NA	TGCGCCAGCAGCTTGAGGGATAGGGATAAGGAGACCCAGTACTTC	CASSLRDRDKETQYF
NA	TRBV19	TRBJ1-6	NA	TGTGCCAGTAGTGTCACCGGGACATCCTATAATTCACCCCTCCACTTT	CASSVTGTSYNSPLHF
NA	TRBV6-5	TRBJ2-3	NA	TGTGCCAGCATTAGGCGGTACACAGATACGCAGTATTTT	CASIRRYTDTQYF
NA	TRBV6-1	TRBJ1-1	TRBD1	TGTGCCAGCAGTGTAATGACAGGGGGCATGAACACTGAAGCTTTCTTT	CASSVMTGGMNTEAFF
once	TRBV5-1	TRBJ1-2	TRBD1	TGCGCCAGCAGCTCAGAGGGGGCCGGGGGCTACACCTTC	CASSSEGAGGYTF
NA	TRBV20-1	TRBJ1-1	TRBD1	TGCAGTGCTCACTTTCACAGGGGAGCTTTCTTT	CSAHFHRGAFF
NA	TRBV7-3	TRBJ2-1	NA	TGTGCCAGCAGCTTAGATGTTTGGTACAATGAGCAGTTCTTC	CASSLDVWYNEQFF
NA	TRBV7-9	TRBJ1-2	NA	TGTGCCAGCAGCTCGTCGGGGACATACTTATATGGCTACACCTTC	CASSSSGTYLYGYTF
NA	TRBV9	TRBJ1-2	NA	TGTGCCAGCACGCGGGACCTCCTCTATGGCTACACCTTC	CASTRDLLYGYTF
NA	TRBV11-2	TRBJ2-5	NA	TGTGCCAGCAGCCCACCCGCGGGTGGGGAGACCCAGTACTTC	CASSPPAGGETQYF
few	TRBV5-6	TRBJ1-2	NA	TGTGCCAGCAGCTTGGCGGGGGGCTACACCTTC	CASSLAGGYTF
NA	TRBV3-1/TRBV3-2	TRBJ2-3	NA	TGTGCCAGCAGCCAAGTGAGGAGCACTCCGCAGTATTTT	CASSQVRSTPQYF